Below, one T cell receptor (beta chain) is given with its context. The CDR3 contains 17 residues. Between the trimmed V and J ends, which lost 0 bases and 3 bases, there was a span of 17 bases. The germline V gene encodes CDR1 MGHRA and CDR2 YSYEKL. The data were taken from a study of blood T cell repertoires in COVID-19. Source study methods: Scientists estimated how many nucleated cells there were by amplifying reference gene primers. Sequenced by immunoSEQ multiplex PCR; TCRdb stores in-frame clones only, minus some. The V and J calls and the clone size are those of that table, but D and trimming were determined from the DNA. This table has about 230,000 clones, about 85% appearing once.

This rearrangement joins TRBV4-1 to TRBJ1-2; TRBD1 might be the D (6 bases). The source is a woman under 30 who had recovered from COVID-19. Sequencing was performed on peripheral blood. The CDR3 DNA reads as TGCGCCAGCAGCCAAGATCTGTTAGGACAGCTATACTATGGCTACACCTTC. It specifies CASSQDLLGQLYYGYTF.